The rows below give T cell receptor beta chains drawn from one sample of a study of blood T cell repertoires in COVID-19. This table comes from immunoSEQ multiplex PCR, and its TCRdb copy is limited to in-frame clones, with some not included. This table has around 300,000 clones, roughly 90% appearing once. The sample comprised peripheral blood. Receptors originate from a woman aged 25 to 45 with COVID-19, enrolled during active disease. CDR3s include the opening cysteine and the closing phenylalanine or tryptophan. The D gene is left open where the match is weak. The size field is filled for only some rows; it gives once, few, many or a size class.

D gene	J gene	clone size	V gene	CDR3 protein	CDR3 DNA
.	TRBJ1-4	.	TRBV19	CASSRQQSDHEKLFF	TGTGCCAGTAGTAGGCAACAGTCGGATCATGAAAAACTGTTTTTT
TRBD2	TRBJ2-3	.	TRBV5-1	CASSSGTSGTTDTQYF	TGCGCCAGCAGCTCTGGGACTAGCGGGACCACAGATACGCAGTATTTT
.	TRBJ2-7	.	TRBV19	CASASRSSYEQYF	TGTGCCTCAGCGAGTAGGTCGTCCTACGAGCAGTACTTC
.	TRBJ2-6	.	TRBV6-5	CASNPGSSGANVLTF	TGTGCCAGCAATCCGGGATCCTCTGGGGCCAACGTCCTGACTTTC
.	TRBJ2-7	.	TRBV25-1	CASSEKLSSYEQYF	TGTGCCAGCAGTGAAAAATTGAGCTCCTACGAGCAGTACTTC
.	TRBJ2-7	.	TRBV6-2/TRBV6-3	CASSYGRGIRGSDYEQYF	TGTGCCAGCAGTTACGGCCGGGGGATTCGGGGGTCCGATTACGAGCAGTACTTC
TRBD1	TRBJ1-2	.	TRBV6-6	CASSSTGGLGYTF	TGTGCCAGCAGTTCCACAGGGGGGCTTGGCTACACCTTC
.	TRBJ2-5	.	TRBV24-1	CATSDFGGSETQYF	TGTGCCACCAGTGATTTTGGAGGGTCGGAGACCCAGTACTTC
TRBD1	TRBJ1-5	.	TRBV30	CAWSRTGEDQPQHF	TGTGCCTGGAGCAGGACAGGGGAAGATCAGCCCCAGCATTTT
TRBD2	TRBJ2-2	.	TRBV10-3	CAISDHGGTSGTNTGELFF	TGTGCCATCAGTGACCACGGAGGGACTAGCGGGACGAACACCGGGGAGCTGTTTTTT
.	TRBJ1-1	.	TRBV18	CASSPIRGTMNTEAFF	TGTGCCAGCTCACCAATCAGGGGCACGATGAACACTGAAGCTTTCTTT
.	TRBJ1-4	.	TRBV5-1	CASSELTGQTNEKLFF	TGCGCCAGCAGCGAGCTAACAGGTCAGACTAATGAAAAACTGTTTTTT
TRBD1	TRBJ1-2	once	TRBV11-2	CASSSSGQGWNGYTF	TGTGCCAGCAGCTCCTCGGGACAGGGGTGGAATGGCTACACCTTC
TRBD2	TRBJ2-3	.	TRBV18	CASSLPAGGGDTQYF	TGTGCCAGCTCACTCCCAGCGGGAGGAGGGGATACGCAGTATTTT
.	TRBJ1-5	few	TRBV2	CASGGPRSNQPQHF	TGTGCCAGCGGGGGCCCCAGGAGCAATCAGCCCCAGCATTTT
TRBD2	TRBJ2-1	.	TRBV19	CASRPTSGRGNEQFF	TGTGCCAGTAGACCGACTAGCGGGAGGGGAAATGAGCAGTTCTTC
.	TRBJ1-5	.	TRBV19	CASSIEVAGQPQHF	TGTGCCAGTAGTATAGAGGTTGCAGGTCAGCCCCAGCATTTT
TRBD1	TRBJ2-7	.	TRBV7-2	CASSSWGGTGYNEQYF	TGTGCCAGCAGCTCATGGGGAGGGACAGGGTATAACGAGCAGTACTTC
.	TRBJ1-2	.	TRBV3-1/TRBV3-2	CASSQFSRHPPDGYTF	TGTGCCAGCAGCCAATTTTCGCGCCATCCCCCGGATGGCTACACCTTC
TRBD1	TRBJ2-2	few	TRBV19	CASSWTGGTTGELFF	TGTGCCAGTAGTTGGACAGGGGGCACCACCGGGGAGCTGTTTTTT
TRBD1	TRBJ1-3	.	TRBV19	CASSMHRGRDTIYF	TGTGCCAGTAGTATGCACAGGGGTCGGGACACCATATATTTT
TRBD1	TRBJ1-2	few	TRBV3-1/TRBV3-2	CASRPQGVDGYTF	TGTGCCAGCAGGCCCCAGGGGGTAGATGGCTACACCTTC
TRBD2	TRBJ2-7	.	TRBV28	CASTRLAFSYEQYF	TGTGCCAGCACCCGACTAGCCTTTTCCTACGAGCAGTACTTC
.	TRBJ1-3	.	TRBV6-2/TRBV6-3	CASSYGGTGNTIYF	TGTGCCAGCAGTTACGGAGGAACTGGAAACACCATATATTTT
.	TRBJ1-2	.	TRBV7-2	CASIPVGGTGYGYTF	TGTGCCAGCATCCCCGTCGGGGGGACTGGCTATGGCTACACCTTC
.	TRBJ2-7	.	TRBV29-1	CSVIRGTYEQYF	TGCAGCGTTATCCGGGGTACCTACGAGCAGTACTTC
.	TRBJ1-1	.	TRBV5-6	CASSLGRVTEAFF	TGTGCCAGCAGCCTCGGGCGGGTCACTGAAGCTTTCTTT
TRBD1	TRBJ2-2	.	TRBV27	CASSLSPGGVKTGELFF	TGTGCCAGCAGTTTATCCCCAGGGGGCGTGAAAACCGGGGAGCTGTTTTTT